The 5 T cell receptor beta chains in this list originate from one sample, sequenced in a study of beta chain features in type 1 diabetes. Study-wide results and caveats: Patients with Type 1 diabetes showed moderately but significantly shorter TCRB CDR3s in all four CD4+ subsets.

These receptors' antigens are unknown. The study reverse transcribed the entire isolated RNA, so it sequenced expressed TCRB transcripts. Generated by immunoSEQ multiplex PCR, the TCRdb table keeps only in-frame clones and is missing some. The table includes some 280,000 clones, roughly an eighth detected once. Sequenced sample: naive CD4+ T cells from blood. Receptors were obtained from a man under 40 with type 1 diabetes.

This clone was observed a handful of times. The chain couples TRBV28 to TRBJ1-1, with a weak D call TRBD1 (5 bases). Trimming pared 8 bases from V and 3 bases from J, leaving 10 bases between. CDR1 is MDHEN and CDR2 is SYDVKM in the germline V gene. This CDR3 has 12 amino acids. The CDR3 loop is CASLTVYTEAFF. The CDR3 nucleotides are TGTGCCAGCCTGACAGTATACACTGAAGCTTTCTTT.

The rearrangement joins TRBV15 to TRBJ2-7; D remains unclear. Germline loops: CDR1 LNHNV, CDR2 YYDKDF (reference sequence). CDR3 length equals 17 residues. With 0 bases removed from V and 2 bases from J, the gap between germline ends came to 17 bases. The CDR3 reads CATSRDDVGAVAYEQYF. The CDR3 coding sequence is TGTGCCACCAGCAGAGATGATGTGGGCGCAGTTGCCTACGAGCAGTACTTC. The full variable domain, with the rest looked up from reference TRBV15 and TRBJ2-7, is DAMVIQNPRYQVTQFGKPVTLSCSQTLNHNVMYWYQQKSSQAPKLLFHYYDKDFNNEADTPDNFQSRRPNTSFCFLDIRSPGLGDTAMYLCATSRDDVGAVAYEQYFGPGTRLTVT.

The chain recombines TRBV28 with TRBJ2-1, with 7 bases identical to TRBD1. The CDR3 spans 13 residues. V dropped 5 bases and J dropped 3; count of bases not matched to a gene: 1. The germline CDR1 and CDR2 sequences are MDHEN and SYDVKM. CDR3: CASSAGGYNEQFF. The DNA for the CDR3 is TGTGCCAGCAGTGCAGGGGGCTACAATGAGCAGTTCTTC.

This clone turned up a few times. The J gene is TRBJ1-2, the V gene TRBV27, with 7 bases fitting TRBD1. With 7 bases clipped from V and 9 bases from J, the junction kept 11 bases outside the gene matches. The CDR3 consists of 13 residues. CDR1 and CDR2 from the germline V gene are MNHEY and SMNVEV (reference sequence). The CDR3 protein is CASTPRTGSRYTF. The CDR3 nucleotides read TGTGCCAGCACCCCCCGGACAGGCTCACGCTACACCTTC.

CDR3 coding DNA: TGTGCCAGCAGCGTAGAGCTAGCGGGAGGACAAGAGACCCAGTACTTC. Translating gives CASSVELAGGQETQYF. This chain uses TRBV9 with TRBJ2-5; 11 bases are a match to TRBD2. Germline V CDR1 and CDR2: SGDLS, YYNGEE. The CDR3 extends over 16 amino acids. The junction had 3 bases not matched to a gene; V was cut back by 0 bases and J by 2 bases.